This passage covers 28 T cell receptor beta chains from one sample sequenced in a study of shared clonotypes between healthy human individuals. Sequencing was performed with immunoSEQ multiplex PCR; in TCRdb, only in-frame clones are kept and a portion is missing. This sample has roughly 810,000 clones, with 95% to 97% found just once. Naive CD8 populations comprised CD45RO-negative cells positively selected for CCR7, excluding terminally differentiated effector memory CD45RA+ cells. Sequencing was carried out using naive CD8+ T cells sorted from blood. The receptors come from a man aged 25-45 years in good health.

The genes are TRBV10-2 and TRBJ2-7; TRBD2 agrees at 9 bases. The CDR3 loop spans 16 amino acids. Germline V gene lookup returns CDR1 WSHSY and CDR2 SAAADI. V trimming: 0 bases; J trimming: 4 bases; junction bases outside the gene matches: 7. In DNA, the CDR3 is TGCGCCAGCAGTGAGTCGGGACTAGCTAATCTTTACGAGCAGTACTTC. This gives the protein CASSESGLANLYEQYF.

The rearrangement links TRBV25-1 to TRBJ2-5; a weak D match, TRBD2 (5 bases). Germline lookup yields CDR1 MGHDK and CDR2 SYGVNS. V lost 9 bases and J 5 bases, leaving 22 bases between the germline ends. The CDR3 sequence is 15 residues long. The CDR3 DNA reads as TGTGCCAGGCCGACTCCCCCGGGGTTCGGCGAGACCCAGTACTTC. It yields the protein CARPTPPGFGETQYF. The full variable domain, with the rest looked up from reference TRBV25-1 and TRBJ2-5, is EADIYQTPRYLVIGTGKKITLECSQTMGHDKMYWYQQDPGMELHLIHYSYGVNSTEKGDLSSESTVSRIRTEHFPLTLESARPSHTSQYLCARPTPPGFGETQYFGPGTRLLVL.

The rearrangement joins TRBV2 to TRBJ1-4, with unresolved D. The ends were cut back, 10 bases at V and 8 bases at J, with 20 bases in the middle. There are 14 residues in the CDR3. CDR1 is SNHLY, CDR2 FYNNEI, per germline. This CDR3 reads CAINPLPNEEKLFF. The CDR3 DNA sequence: TGTGCCATCAATCCGCTACCGAATGAAGAAAAACTGTTTTTT.

V is TRBV7-9 and J is TRBJ2-3; TRBD2 matches 10 bases. From germline, CDR1 is SEHNR and CDR2 FQNEAQ (reference sequence). Trimming cost V 5 bases and J 5 bases; bases outside gene matches: 13. The CDR3 totals 17 residues. CDR3 sequence reads: CASSRRLAGEFGDTQYF. CDR3 coding DNA: TGTGCCAGCAGCCGACGCCTAGCGGGAGAATTTGGAGATACGCAGTATTTT.

The V and J genes are TRBV6-5 and TRBJ2-7; 7 bases align to TRBD2. CDR3 size: 15 residues. CDR1 and CDR2 from the germline V gene are MNHEY and SVGAGI. The J segment lost 5 bases and the V segment lost 8 bases, leaving 15 bases of the junction unmatched. Written as DNA, the CDR3 is TGTGCCAGCGCTAGCAGCTTGGAGCGGGACCACGAGCAGTACTTC. As protein: CASASSLERDHEQYF.

This rearrangement joins TRBV12-1 to TRBJ1-4; the D call of TRBD1 is as the table states it, not checked on the DNA. TRBV12-1 is an annotated pseudogene. The CDR3 consists of 14 residues. CDR3 residues: CASSFVAGKGKLFF. CDR3 sequence (DNA): TGTGCCAGCAGCTTTGTGGCAGGGAAGGGAAAACTGTTTTTT.

The CDR3 spells CASSLSFGTEQFF. The CDR3 DNA is TGTGCCAGCAGCTTAAGTTTCGGGACCGAGCAGTTCTTC. The chain recombines TRBV7-3 with TRBJ2-1, with D possibly called TRBD1 or TRBD2 (5 bases each). CDR3 size: 13 residues. V lost 1 base and J lost 10, with 11 bases in between. The germline V gene has CDR1 SGHTA and CDR2 FQGTGA.

The chain joins TRBV10-2 to TRBJ1-1; TRBD1 matches at 7 bases. Germline loops: CDR1 WSHSY, CDR2 SAAADI. The J segment lost 7 bases and the V segment lost 2 bases, leaving 16 bases of the junction unmatched. The CDR3 consists of 17 residues. The CDR3 nucleotides read TGCGCCAGCAGTGAGCTAGGGACAGCAAAGGCCCCCTATGAAGCTTTCTTT. Protein sequence: CASSELGTAKAPYEAFF.

The chain employs TRBV13 and TRBJ2-5, with TRBD1 identical over 7 bases. The CDR3 extends over 15 amino acids. Germline V CDR1 and CDR2: PRHDT, FYEKMQ (reference sequence). The V gene end was trimmed by 5 bases and the J gene end by 5 bases; junction bases not matched to a gene: 11. CDR3 region: CASSPTMTGTETQYF. The CDR3 DNA reads TGTGCCAGCAGCCCCACCATGACAGGGACGGAGACCCAGTACTTC. The variable domain in full, with the rest retrieved from reference TRBV13 and TRBJ2-5, is AAGVIQSPRHLIKEKRETATLKCYPIPRHDTVYWYQQGPGQDPQFLISFYEKMQSDKGSIPDRFSAQQFSDYHSELNMSSLELGDSALYFCASSPTMTGTETQYFGPGTRLLVL.

To note about this clone: Other DNA sequences in this specimen translate into the identical CDR3. The chain combines TRBV18 with TRBJ2-7, with D uncertain. The CDR3 totals 14 residues. Germline CDR1 is KGHSH and CDR2 is LQKENI. V gave up 0 bases and J gave up 0 bases, with 6 bases separating them. CDR3 coding DNA: TGTGCCAGCTCACCACCGGTGGGCTCCTACGAGCAGTACTTC. Its translation: CASSPPVGSYEQYF.

The chain recombines TRBV5-1 with TRBJ2-3, with 9 bases lining up with TRBD1. The CDR3 covers 19 residues. Germline V lookup: CDR1 SGHRS, CDR2 YFSETQ. With 5 bases clipped from V and 3 bases from J, the junction kept 19 bases outside the gene matches. The CDR3 here is CASRGVGHGQGRGTDTQYF. Here the CDR3 DNA reads TGCGCCAGCAGAGGCGTTGGCCACGGACAGGGGAGGGGGACAGATACGCAGTATTTT.

The gene calls are TRBV5-1 and TRBJ2-7; 7 bases align to TRBD1. The CDR3 has 16 amino acids. The trim removed 0 bases at V and 1 base at J, leaving 7 bases unmatched. Looked up from germline, CDR1 is SGHRS and CDR2 is YFSETQ. The CDR3 DNA sequence: TGCGCCAGCAGCTTGGGGAGAGGACAGGTATCCTACGAGCAGTACTTC. It translates to CASSLGRGQVSYEQYF.

The V and J genes are TRBV7-9 and TRBJ1-4; no definite D call. This CDR3 spans 13 amino acids. V lost 8 bases and J 0 bases, leaving 7 bases between the germline ends. Germline V gene data show CDR1 as SEHNR and CDR2 as FQNEAQ (reference sequence). The CDR3 DNA sequence: TGTGCCAGCCTAAAGGCAACTAATGAAAAACTGTTTTTT. This translates into CASLKATNEKLFF. The full variable domain, in which reference TRBV7-9 and TRBJ1-4 provide the parts outside the CDR3, is DTGVSQNPRHKITKRGQNVTFRCDPISEHNRLYWYRQTLGQGPEFLTYFQNEAQLEKSRLLSDRFSAERPKGSFSTLEIQRTEQGDSAMYLCASLKATNEKLFFGSGTQLSVL.

V gene TRBV28 combines with J gene TRBJ2-7, with 9 bases aligning to TRBD1. The V segment lost 5 bases and the J segment 6 bases; nucleotides outside the gene matches: 8. Germline V CDR1 and CDR2: MDHEN, SYDVKM. The CDR3 sequence is 14 residues long. Here the CDR3 reads CASSLWTGDGEQYF. CDR3 DNA: TGTGCCAGCAGTCTCTGGACAGGGGACGGCGAGCAGTACTTC.

The gene calls are TRBV11-1 and TRBJ2-2; the D gene could be TRBD1 or TRBD2 (5 bases each). The CDR3 length is 15 residues. From germline, CDR1 is SGHAT and CDR2 FQDESV (reference sequence). V lost 2 bases and J 5 bases, leaving 12 bases between the germline ends. The CDR3 loop is CASSLLGVGTGELFF. The CDR3 coding sequence is TGTGCCAGCAGCTTACTGGGGGTCGGGACCGGGGAGCTGTTTTTT.

This chain joins TRBV30 and TRBJ2-2; 7 nucleotides match TRBD1. J was trimmed by 4 bases and V by 4 bases; bases with no gene match: 6. CDR1 is GTSNPN and CDR2 is SVGIG in the germline V gene (reference sequence). This CDR3 comprises 14 residues. This CDR3 reads CAWKTGTITGELFF. CDR3 coding DNA: TGTGCCTGGAAGACAGGGACCATCACCGGGGAGCTGTTTTTT. The full variable domain, in which reference TRBV30 and TRBJ2-2 provide the parts outside the CDR3, is SQTIHQWPATLVQPVGSPLSLECTVEGTSNPNLYWYRQAAGRGLQLLFYSVGIGQISSEVPQNLSASRPQDRQFILSSKKLLLSDSGFYLCAWKTGTITGELFFGEGSRLTVL.

The chain joins TRBV14 to TRBJ2-7; no firm D call. The V gene's germline CDR1 is SGHDN and CDR2 FVKESK. V lost 1 base and J 3 bases, leaving 10 bases between the germline ends. The CDR3 contains 14 residues. CDR3 coding DNA: TGTGCCAGCAGCCAAGGGCATGGGGTCTACGAGCAGTACTTC. Amino acids: CASSQGHGVYEQYF.

This sequence joins TRBV10-1 and TRBJ2-7, with 10 bases aligning to TRBD1. Per germline, CDR1 WNHNN and CDR2 SYGVQD (reference sequence). The V segment lost 4 bases and the J segment 2 bases; nucleotides outside the gene matches: 2. This CDR3 is built from 14 residues. The CDR3 is CASSAGTGAYEQYF. In DNA form, the CDR3 reads TGCGCCAGCAGTGCCGGGACAGGGGCCTACGAGCAGTACTTC.

The chain links TRBV9 to TRBJ2-5; D not resolved. Germline V CDR1 and CDR2: SGDLS, YYNGEE. V was trimmed by 4 bases and J by 0 bases, leaving 10 bases between them. The CDR3 has 14 amino acids. The chain's CDR3 is CASSPSAYQETQYF. CDR3 bases: TGTGCCAGCAGCCCAAGCGCGTACCAAGAGACCCAGTACTTC.

J is TRBJ2-7 and V is TRBV19; D gene ambiguous. Germline CDR1 and CDR2: LNHDA and SQIVND (reference sequence). Trimming left V 1 base short and J 2 bases short, with 15 bases between. CDR3 length: 16 residues. The CDR3 nucleotides are TGTGCCAGTAGTATAGGTTTAGGGCGCCTCACCTACGAGCAGTACTTC. Its translation: CASSIGLGRLTYEQYF.

V is TRBV11-2 and J is TRBJ2-7; D is unclear. Per germline, CDR1 SGHAT and CDR2 FQNNGV. Deletions cut 5 bases from V and 0 bases from J, with 8 bases between. The CDR3 has 13 residues. Here the CDR3 reads CASSVTLSYEQYF. CDR3 nucleotides: TGTGCCAGCAGCGTGACACTCTCCTACGAGCAGTACTTC. The full variable domain, rest sourced from reference TRBV11-2 and TRBJ2-7, is EAGVAQSPRYKIIEKRQSVAFWCNPISGHATLYWYQQILGQGPKLLIQFQNNGVVDDSQLPKDRFSAERLKGVDSTLKIQPAKLEDSAVYLCASSVTLSYEQYFGPGTRLTVT.

V usage is TRBV7-9 and J usage is TRBJ2-5; D remains ambiguous. The CDR3 consists of 15 residues. Germline V gives CDR1 SEHNR, CDR2 FQNEAQ (reference sequence). With 7 bases removed from V and 5 bases from J, the gap between germline ends came to 20 bases. The CDR3 sequence: CASTPGQFDRETQYF. The DNA for the CDR3 is TGTGCCAGCACCCCTGGGCAGTTCGATCGCGAGACCCAGTACTTC.

A word on this clone: Other DNA sequences in the same sample also yield this CDR3. The chain is built from TRBV7-6 and TRBJ2-7; the D is unclear. Trimming shortened V by 5 bases and J by 5 bases, and 7 bases separated the two germline ends. This CDR3 has 11 residues. Looked up from germline, CDR1 is SGHVS and CDR2 is FNYEAQ. CDR3 region: CASSPGDEQYF. CDR3 in DNA: TGTGCCAGCAGCCCGGGCGACGAGCAGTACTTC.

The chain combines TRBV7-9 with TRBJ1-3, with a possible D match to TRBD1 (6 bases). The V gene's germline CDR1 is SEHNR and CDR2 FQNEAQ (reference sequence). This CDR3 spans 15 amino acids. The V end lost 1 base, the J end lost 3 bases, and 10 bases lay between the germline ends. CDR3 in amino acids: CASSLEQGYGNTIYF. The DNA for the CDR3 is TGTGCCAGCAGCTTAGAACAGGGTTATGGAAACACCATATATTTT. The whole variable domain, remainder taken from reference TRBV7-9 and TRBJ1-3, is DTGVSQNPRHKITKRGQNVTFRCDPISEHNRLYWYRQTLGQGPEFLTYFQNEAQLEKSRLLSDRFSAERPKGSFSTLEIQRTEQGDSAMYLCASSLEQGYGNTIYFGEGSWLTVV.

This chain joins TRBV9 and TRBJ1-4, with D possibly matching TRBD1 (5 bases). Between the trimmed V and J ends, which lost 1 base and 0 bases, there was a span of 7 bases. Germline V lookup: CDR1 SGDLS, CDR2 YYNGEE. This CDR3 region has 15 residues. CDR3 in amino acids: CASSVQGATNEKLFF. For the CDR3, the DNA is TGTGCCAGCAGCGTACAGGGCGCAACTAATGAAAAACTGTTTTTT.

V and J are TRBV1 and TRBJ2-5; the table assigns TRBD2, which was not confirmed against the DNA. TRBV1 is flagged as a pseudogene. The CDR3 totals 13 residues. The CDR3 loop reads CTSSQDSEETQYF. In DNA form, the CDR3 reads TGCACCAGCAGCCAAGACTCGGAAGAGACCCAGTACTTC.

This clone was counted once. Relative to the germline gene, one junction end is altered; a read error may explain this. The gene calls are TRBV5-4 and TRBJ2-7, with D possibly being TRBD2 (6 bases). The CDR3 consists of 11 residues. CDR1 and CDR2 (germline): SGHNT, YYREEE (reference sequence). The CDR3: CASSLAREWVF. The CDR3 DNA follows: TGTGCCAGCAGCTTGGCTCGGGAGTGGGTCTTC. Supplemented by reference TRBV5-4 and TRBJ2-7, the full variable domain reads ETGVTQSPTHLIKTRGQQVTLRCSSQSGHNTVSWYQQALGQGPQFIFQYYREEENGRGNFPPRFSGLQFPNYSSELNVNALELDDSALYLCASSLAREWVFGPGTRLTVT.

V usage is TRBV5-6 and J usage is TRBJ2-2; 10 nucleotides align to TRBD2. The V gene's germline CDR1 is SGHDT and CDR2 YYEEEE. V gave up 4 bases and J gave up 5 bases; unmatched junction bases: 17. This CDR3 has 19 residues. The CDR3 region has the DNA TGTGCCAGCAGCATTGGGTTGCTAGCGGGAGACGGGGGGACCGGGGAGCTGTTTTTT. Translation: CASSIGLLAGDGGTGELFF.